Listed below are T cell receptor beta chains from one sample, sequenced in a study of cytomegalovirus exposure and HLA in healthy donors. Data came from immunoSEQ multiplex PCR; TCRdb stores just in-frame clones and leaves some out. The sample includes approximately 110,000 clones, 15% of them seen just once. What was sequenced was PBMCs. These receptors were collected from a woman aged 18-30 years in good health and CMV-seronegative. Both conserved end residues are part of each CDR3. D genes are given only for firm matches. Some rows have no size entry. The others give once, few or many, or a class for an expanded clone.

CDR3 protein,CDR3 DNA,D gene,V gene,CDR3 length,J gene,clone size
CASRAGGPLDTQYF,TGTGCCAGCAGAGCGGGAGGGCCCTTGGATACGCAGTATTTT,TRBD2,TRBV28,14,TRBJ2-3,NA
CASSLGPRDSLYEQYF,TGTGCCAGCAGCTTAGGACCCCGGGACTCGCTCTACGAGCAGTACTTC,NA,TRBV7-2,16,TRBJ2-7,few
CASSEALLVNEQFF,TGTGCCAGCAGTGAAGCGCTTCTAGTAAATGAGCAGTTCTTC,NA,TRBV2,14,TRBJ2-1,NA
CASSLRSQETQYF,TGTGCCAGCAGTTTGCGGTCGCAAGAGACCCAGTACTTC,NA,TRBV27,13,TRBJ2-5,NA
CASSLTGTGTGNTIYF,TGTGCCAGCAGTTTAACCGGGACAGGGACAGGAAACACCATATATTTT,TRBD1,TRBV28,16,TRBJ1-3,few
CASSDRGTPGEAFF,TGCGCCAGCAGTGACCGCGGGACGCCAGGTGAAGCTTTCTTT,NA,TRBV10-2,14,TRBJ1-1,few
CASSDRRTLNTEAFF,TGTGCCAGCAGTGACAGGCGGACTCTGAACACTGAGGCTTTCTTT,NA,TRBV6-4,15,TRBJ1-1,few
CATSRTGTDEALF,TGTGCCACCAGCAGAACGGGGACTGATGAAGCTCTCTTT,NA,TRBV15,13,TRBJ1-1,once
CASSPGRLAGAEQYF,TGTGCCAGCAGTCCGGGGAGGCTAGCGGGGGCCGAGCAGTACTTC,TRBD2,TRBV6-1,15,TRBJ2-7,NA
CAWSVQLAGPTDTQYF,TGTGCCTGGAGTGTACAACTAGCAGGTCCCACAGATACGCAGTATTTT,NA,TRBV30,16,TRBJ2-3,few
CASRTGSSTNEKLFF,TGTGCCAGCAGGACCGGGTCTTCAACTAATGAAAAACTGTTTTTT,NA,TRBV28,15,TRBJ1-4,NA
CASSEGVASPLHF,TGTGCCAGCAGTGAGGGGGTGGCTTCACCCCTCCACTTT,NA,TRBV6-5,13,TRBJ1-6,NA
CASSEGRGPSGAQHF,TGTGCCAGCAGTGAGGGCAGGGGGCCGTCCGGTGCCCAGCATTTT,TRBD1,TRBV6-1,15,TRBJ1-5,NA
CASSLVLAGASEQYF,TGCGCCAGCAGCTTGGTACTAGCGGGAGCGAGCGAGCAGTACTTC,TRBD2,TRBV5-1,15,TRBJ2-7,NA
CASSQADRANRGEAFF,TGTGCCAGCAGCCAAGCGGACAGGGCAAATAGGGGTGAAGCTTTCTTT,TRBD1,TRBV4-2,16,TRBJ1-1,NA
CASSYASSSANEQFF,TGTGCCAGCAGTTACGCTAGTTCGAGTGCCAATGAGCAGTTCTTC,NA,TRBV6-5,15,TRBJ2-1,NA
CASKLTDNGNTIYF,TGTGCCAGTAAACTTACAGACAATGGAAACACCATATATTTT,NA,TRBV19,14,TRBJ1-3,NA
CASSQEGQGSYNEQFF,TGCGCCAGCAGCCAAGAAGGTCAGGGATCCTACAATGAGCAGTTCTTC,NA,TRBV4-3,16,TRBJ2-1,NA
CASSRIGSTDTQYF,TGTGCCAGCAGTCGTATCGGGTCTACAGATACGCAGTATTTT,NA,TRBV28,14,TRBJ2-3,NA
CASSPDTGSNEQFF,TGTGCCAGCTCACCTGATACAGGATCCAATGAGCAGTTCTTC,NA,TRBV18,14,TRBJ2-1,few
CASSAPLTGELFF,TGTGCCAGCAGCGCGCCCCTGACCGGGGAGCTGTTTTTT,NA,TRBV5-5,13,TRBJ2-2,NA
CASLGQGTEAFF,TGTGCCAGCCTCGGACAGGGCACTGAAGCTTTCTTT,TRBD1,TRBV25-1,12,TRBJ1-1,few
CASGAPSREQYF,TGTGCCAGCGGAGCCCCTTCGAGGGAGCAGTACTTC,NA,TRBV27,12,TRBJ2-7,NA
CASSQVIQGGHEQYF,TGCGCCAGCAGCCAAGTAATACAGGGTGGCCACGAGCAGTACTTC,NA,TRBV4-1,15,TRBJ2-7,NA
CASSHPGEGYTF,TGTGCCAGCAGCCATCCAGGGGAGGGCTACACCTTC,NA,TRBV14,12,TRBJ1-2,NA
CASSFAGNYGYTF,TGTGCCAGCAGTTTCGCAGGGAACTATGGCTACACCTTC,NA,TRBV27,13,TRBJ1-2,NA
CASSLEAVQAQHF,TGTGCCAGCAGCTTAGAGGCAGTTCAGGCCCAGCATTTT,NA,TRBV7-2,13,TRBJ1-5,NA
CASSPTSGGLSYNEQFF,TGTGCCAGCAGCCCAACTAGCGGGGGCCTCTCCTACAATGAGCAGTTCTTC,TRBD2,TRBV14,17,TRBJ2-1,NA
CAWTASGGSTDTQYF,TGTGCCTGGACAGCCAGCGGGGGCTCCACAGATACGCAGTATTTT,TRBD2,TRBV30,15,TRBJ2-3,NA
CAGSRGTQETQYF,TGTGCCGGATCTCGGGGGACCCAAGAGACCCAGTACTTC,NA,TRBV2,13,TRBJ2-5,NA
CASSVGGAGGYTGELFF,TGTGCCAGCAGCGTAGGGGGAGCGGGAGGTTACACCGGGGAGCTGTTTTTT,TRBD2,TRBV9,17,TRBJ2-2,few
CATSLGENQPQHF,TGTGCCACCAGCCTCGGAGAGAACCAGCCCCAGCATTTT,NA,TRBV15,13,TRBJ1-5,NA
CASSLLSTADGYTF,TGTGCCAGCAGCTTATTATCGACAGCAGATGGCTACACCTTC,NA,TRBV7-2,14,TRBJ1-2,few
CASRGGQGGTEAFF,TGTGCCAGCCGCGGGGGCCAGGGGGGCACTGAAGCTTTCTTT,TRBD1,TRBV9,14,TRBJ1-1,NA
CSDFVPGLAGEMVGNEQFF,TGCAGCGATTTCGTACCGGGACTAGCGGGAGAAATGGTCGGGAATGAGCAGTTCTTC,TRBD2,TRBV29-1,19,TRBJ2-1,few
CASSLVPRGLDSPLHF,TGTGCCAGCAGCTTAGTCCCCAGGGGTCTTGATTCACCCCTCCACTTT,NA,TRBV11-2,16,TRBJ1-6,few
CASSPQGAVTEAFF,TGTGCCAGCTCACCACAGGGAGCGGTCACTGAAGCTTTCTTT,NA,TRBV18,14,TRBJ1-1,few
CASSEGGLANYNEQFF,TGTGCCAGCAGCGAGGGGGGACTAGCGAACTACAATGAGCAGTTCTTC,TRBD2,TRBV9,16,TRBJ2-1,NA
CAWGGTGGGTEAFF,TGTGCCTGGGGGGGGACAGGGGGGGGCACTGAAGCTTTCTTT,TRBD1,TRBV30,14,TRBJ1-1,NA
CASSPRTGVNTEAFF,TGTGCCAGCAGCCCGAGGACAGGGGTGAACACTGAAGCTTTCTTT,TRBD1,TRBV7-2,15,TRBJ1-1,NA
CAISGGLAGDQETQYF,TGTGCCATCAGTGGAGGACTAGCGGGGGATCAAGAGACCCAGTACTTC,TRBD2,TRBV10-3,16,TRBJ2-5,NA
CASSLAGGSEAFF,TGTGCCAGCAGCTTAGCGGGGGGAAGTGAAGCTTTCTTT,NA,TRBV7-2,13,TRBJ1-1,NA
CASSQRDNKSPLHF,TGTGCCAGCAGCCAACGGGACAACAAATCACCCCTCCACTTT,NA,TRBV14,14,TRBJ1-6,once
CASGNEKLFF,TGTGCCAGCGGGAATGAAAAACTGTTTTTT,NA,TRBV19,10,TRBJ1-4,few
CASSVLAGVSGANVLTF,TGTGCCAGCAGTGTACTAGCGGGGGTCTCTGGGGCCAACGTCCTGACTTTC,TRBD2,TRBV2,17,TRBJ2-6,NA
CASSYGTQPDIQYF,TGCGCCAGCAGCTACGGGACTCAGCCAGACATTCAGTACTTC,NA,TRBV5-1,14,TRBJ2-4,few
CASSEGPRRQGAKDTQYF,TGTGCCAGCAGTGAAGGCCCCCGCAGACAGGGGGCCAAAGATACGCAGTATTTT,TRBD1,TRBV2,18,TRBJ2-3,NA
CASSVGAGGYNEQFF,TGTGCCAGCAGCGTAGGTGCGGGAGGGTACAATGAGCAGTTCTTC,TRBD2,TRBV9,15,TRBJ2-1,few
CASSPGGSSYEQYF,TGTGCCAGCAGCCCGGGGGGAAGCTCCTACGAGCAGTACTTC,TRBD2,TRBV9,14,TRBJ2-7,few
CASSFRGAGYGYTF,TGTGCCAGCAGTTTTCGGGGGGCAGGCTATGGCTACACCTTC,NA,TRBV27,14,TRBJ1-2,few